These 19 T cell receptor beta chains share one sample of origin, sequenced in a study of cytomegalovirus exposure and HLA in healthy donors. The assay was immunoSEQ multiplex PCR, and TCRdb's table has in-frame clones only and misses some. The top ten hold roughly an eighth of the sample, which has some 200,000 clones, roughly 88% seen once. Sample: PBMCs. The source is a woman in her 30s in good health and CMV-seropositive.

This sequence joins TRBV2 and TRBJ2-7; 7 bases align to TRBD1. V lost 6 bases to trimming and J lost 10 bases; unmatched junction nucleotides: 18. Germline values: CDR1 SNHLY, CDR2 FYNNEI. The CDR3 totals 15 residues. In nucleotides, the CDR3 is TGTGCCAGCAGCCCCACAGACAGGGCTGCAAGTCACCAGTACTTC. It codes for CASSPTDRAASHQYF.

This clone was detected only a few times. The chain is built from TRBV18 and TRBJ2-2, with TRBD2 matching 8 bases. The junction had 5 bases not matched to a gene; V was cut back by 0 bases and J by 5 bases. This CDR3 is built from 16 residues. Germline loops: CDR1 KGHSH, CDR2 LQKENI. The CDR3 nucleotides read TGTGCCAGCTCACCACCGTCGGGAGGGTATACCGGGGAGCTGTTTTTT. Protein: CASSPPSGGYTGELFF.

This clone was detected only once. The V and J genes are TRBV6-5 and TRBJ1-3, with TRBD1 as a possible D gene (5 bases). The CDR3 loop spans 15 amino acids. The germline V and J ends were trimmed by 6 bases and 4 bases, with 16 bases remaining between them. Germline V gene sequence: CDR1 MNHEY, CDR2 SVGAGI. The CDR3 DNA sequence: TGTGCCAGCAGGAAACCGGGACTTCAGGGAAACACCATATATTTT. Translated: CASRKPGLQGNTIYF.

V gene TRBV7-9 combines with J gene TRBJ2-1; TRBD1 aligns across 9 bases. V lost 8 bases, J lost 8 bases, and 10 bases stayed unmatched. Germline lookup yields CDR1 SEHNR and CDR2 FQNEAQ (reference sequence). The CDR3 consists of 14 residues. This CDR3 is CASRAGQGLDEQFF. The CDR3 bases are TGTGCCAGCCGAGCGGGACAGGGCCTCGATGAGCAGTTCTTC.

The chain recombines TRBV12-5 with TRBJ2-1, with 7 bases lining up with TRBD2. Germline V gene data show CDR1 as LGHNT and CDR2 as FRNRAP. Losses at the gene ends were 1 base for V and 4 bases for J; bases not matched to a gene: 7. The CDR3 has 16 amino acids. The CDR3 is CASGLAGRARYNEQFF. In DNA form, the CDR3 reads TGTGCTAGTGGTTTGGCGGGGAGGGCCCGATACAATGAGCAGTTCTTC. Supplemented by reference TRBV12-5 and TRBJ2-1, the full variable domain reads DARVTQTPRHKVTEMGQEVTMRCQPILGHNTVFWYRQTMMQGLELLAYFRNRAPLDDSGMPKDRFSAEMPDATLATLKIQPSEPRDSAVYFCASGLAGRARYNEQFFGPGTRLTVL.

The gene calls are TRBV5-6 and TRBJ2-1; tentatively, D is TRBD2 (6 bases). This CDR3 has 12 amino acids. Germline V lookup: CDR1 SGHDT, CDR2 YYEEEE. V lost 1 base and J 15 bases, leaving 14 bases between the germline ends. DNA of the CDR3: TGTGCCAGCAGCTTGATAGGGACTTTTCTGTTCTTC. This gives the protein CASSLIGTFLFF.

The chain is built from TRBV2 and TRBJ1-1; D uncertain. This CDR3 region has 13 residues. Germline V gene lookup returns CDR1 SNHLY and CDR2 FYNNEI. The germline V and J ends were trimmed by 8 bases and 7 bases, with 17 bases remaining between them. This CDR3 reads CASDFSMSSEAFF. DNA for the CDR3: TGTGCCAGCGACTTTTCGATGAGTAGTGAAGCTTTCTTT.

The V and J genes are TRBV6-1 and TRBJ2-1; possible D gene TRBD2, 6 bases. CDR3 size: 13 residues. Germline-derived CDR1 and CDR2 are MNHNS and SASEGT. Trimming took 7 bases from V and 7 from J, leaving 14 bases between them. CDR3 in DNA: TGTGCCAGCACCCCGACTAGTAGGAATGAGCAGTTCTTC. The encoded protein is CASTPTSRNEQFF.

The sample holds a few counts of this clone. The J gene is TRBJ1-2, the V gene TRBV7-6, with TRBD1 identical over 9 bases. The CDR3 contains 14 residues. V was clipped by 3 bases and J by 7 bases; unmatched bases: 6. Germline V gene sequence: CDR1 SGHVS, CDR2 FNYEAQ. CDR3 sequence: CASSFGTGRSGYTF. CDR3 coding DNA: TGTGCCAGCAGCTTCGGGACAGGGAGATCTGGCTACACCTTC.

This clone was counted a few times. The rearrangement uses TRBV29-1 and TRBJ2-1, with 12 bases lining up with TRBD2. Germline V gives CDR1 SQVTM, CDR2 ANQGSEA. The CDR3 totals 17 residues. Trimming at V came to 5 bases and at J to 5 bases, leaving 13 bases not matched to a gene. The CDR3 nucleotides read TGCAGCGTTCTGGGTTATTTACTAGCGGGAGGCGACAATGAGCAGTTCTTC. Translating gives CSVLGYLLAGGDNEQFF.

J is TRBJ2-7 and V is TRBV5-1, with a weak D call TRBD2 (5 bases). Germline CDR1 SGHRS, CDR2 YFSETQ. The germline V and J ends were trimmed by 0 bases and 4 bases, with 11 bases remaining between them. The CDR3 runs 14 residues. This chain's CDR3 is CASSLDGSKYEQYF. The CDR3 DNA reads as TGCGCCAGCAGCTTGGATGGGAGCAAGTACGAGCAGTACTTC. The entire variable domain, with the rest obtained from reference TRBV5-1 and TRBJ2-7, is as follows: KAGVTQTPRYLIKTRGQQVTLSCSPISGHRSVSWYQQTPGQGLQFLFEYFSETQRNKGNFPGRFSGRQFSNSRSEMNVSTLELGDSALYLCASSLDGSKYEQYFGPGTRLTVT.

This sequence joins TRBV7-9 and TRBJ1-1; TRBD1 is a possible D gene (5 bases). This CDR3 is built from 12 residues. V lost 10 bases to trimming and J lost 1 base, with 10 bases between them. The germline CDR1 and CDR2 sequences are SEHNR and FQNEAQ (reference sequence). The CDR3 reads CAMDTTNTEAFF. As DNA, the CDR3 is TGTGCCATGGACACTACGAACACTGAAGCTTTCTTT.

A remark on this clone: The junction departs from germline at one end; a sequencing error may be responsible. The chain recombines TRBV18 with TRBJ2-3; 7 bases are a match to TRBD2. The germline V gene has CDR1 KGHSH and CDR2 LQKENI. The CDR3 spans 16 residues. The CDR3 region is CASPPGTSDTGDTQYF. In nucleotides, the CDR3 is TGTGCCAGCCCACCCGGAACTAGCGACACAGGAGATACGCAGTATTTT. The whole variable domain, remainder taken from reference TRBV18 and TRBJ2-3, is NAGVMQNPRHLVRRRGQEARLRCSPMKGHSHVYWYRQLPEEGLKFMVYLQKENIIDESGMPKERFSAEFPKEGPSILRIQQVVRGDSAAYFCASPPGTSDTGDTQYFGPGTRLTVL.

The CDR3 protein is CASRGQGGEQYF. In DNA, the CDR3 is TGTGCCAGCAGAGGACAGGGCGGCGAGCAGTACTTC. This sequence joins TRBV28 and TRBJ2-7; TRBD1 agrees at 8 bases. With V trimmed by 6 bases and J by 6 bases, 4 bases remained unmatched. Germline CDR1 is MDHEN and CDR2 is SYDVKM. The CDR3 sequence is 12 residues long.

This clone was recorded once. This sequence joins TRBV12-5 and TRBJ2-1; 10 nucleotides match TRBD2. J lost 9 bases, V lost 6 bases, and 14 bases had no gene match. Germline CDR1 reads LGHNT; CDR2 reads FRNRAP. CDR3 length equals 16 residues. DNA of the CDR3: TGTGCTAGTGGGCGGACTAGCGGTCCCCCGGAGGGTGAGCAGTTCTTC. Translating gives CASGRTSGPPEGEQFF.

This chain uses TRBV2 with TRBJ1-1; TRBD1 aligns across 7 bases. The junction had 4 bases not matched to a gene; V was cut back by 3 bases and J by 3 bases. Germline assignment: CDR1 SNHLY and CDR2 FYNNEI. This CDR3 is 14 amino acids long. The CDR3 nucleotides are TGTGCCAGCAGTGACGAGGGGGCCGACACTGAAGCTTTCTTT. Translation: CASSDEGADTEAFF.

The chain couples TRBV11-2 to TRBJ2-1; tentatively, D is TRBD2 (6 bases). The CDR3 contains 15 residues. From germline, CDR1 is SGHAT and CDR2 FQNNGV. Trimming took 3 bases from V and 0 from J, leaving 9 bases between them. In nucleotides, the CDR3 is TGTGCCAGCAGCTTGGGACTCAGCTCCTACAATGAGCAGTTCTTC. Translating it yields CASSLGLSSYNEQFF.

The chain links TRBV27 to TRBJ2-7, with 11 nucleotides matching TRBD2. Germline V gene lookup returns CDR1 MNHEY and CDR2 SMNVEV (reference sequence). V dropped 6 bases and J dropped 4; count of bases not matched to a gene: 2. The CDR3 is 13 residues long. CDR3 region: CASRSSGRYEQYF. The DNA of the CDR3 is TGTGCCAGCAGGTCTAGCGGGAGGTACGAGCAGTACTTC.

The chain uses TRBV20-1 and TRBJ2-1, with no clear D. Germline CDR1 DFQATT, CDR2 SNEGSKA (reference sequence). The CDR3 covers 10 residues. Trimming shortened V by 5 bases and J by 10 bases, and 9 bases separated the two germline ends. The CDR3 DNA follows: TGCAGTGCTTTGTTAGAGGAGCAGTTCTTC. Amino acid sequence: CSALLEEQFF.